Here is one T cell receptor (beta chain) with its context. This specimen comes from a study of identical twins. TCRdb reanalysed the 5' RACE reads using MiXCR and keeps one entry per CDR3 protein. Here the sample spans about 660,000 distinct CDR3 sequences, roughly 8% being singletons. This CDR3 comprises 12 residues. The germline gives CDR1 DFQATT, CDR2 SNEGSKA (reference sequence). The V and J ends lost 1 base and 9 bases respectively, with 13 bases between them. In addition, the sample was reused for a study of yellow fever vaccine responses in identical twins.

The chain is built from TRBV20-1 and TRBJ2-7, with D unresolved. Material: PBMCs. This TCR was sampled from a woman between 18 and 30 years old in good health. The CDR3 loop reads CSARVRDIGQYF. The DNA of the CDR3 is TGCAGTGCTAGAGTTAGAGACATCGGGCAGTACTTC.